The present T cell receptor (beta chain) was sequenced within a study of blood T cell repertoires in COVID-19. Study details: The United States, Italy and Spain were the sources of the acute and convalescent COVID-19 samples. T cells, B-cell-depleted T cells, or PBMCs provided the cDNA or gDNA that served as material.

This clone showed up just once. The CDR3 contains 12 residues. V lost 5 bases, J lost 2 bases, and 7 bases lay in between. Per the germline V gene, CDR1 is SGHTA and CDR2 is FQGNSA. In the original workflow: Cell counts per sample came from amplifying reference gene primers. Assay used: immunoSEQ multiplex PCR; TCRdb lists only in-frame clones, some missing. The V and J calls and the clone size are those of that table, but D and trimming were determined from the DNA. The sample has about 240,000 clones, 86% seen once. The specimen was peripheral blood. J is TRBJ2-7 and V is TRBV7-2, with D maybe TRBD1 (6 bases). The TCR comes from a man older than 75 with acute or convalescent COVID-19. DNA for the CDR3: TGTGCCAGCAGCCCAGGGGCCTACGAGCAGTACTTC. This sequence encodes CASSPGAYEQYF.